Below are 15 T cell receptor beta chains sequenced from a single sample in a study of blood T cell repertoires in COVID-19. Libraries were prepared by immunoSEQ multiplex PCR; TCRdb keeps only in-frame clonotypes and omits some of them. The sample carries 110,000 to 150,000 clones, 80% to 90% recorded once. What was sequenced was peripheral blood. These receptors all come from an older woman with active COVID-19.

The chain joins TRBV6-2 or TRBV6-3 to TRBJ2-5; 12 bases line up with TRBD2. The CDR3 runs to 18 residues. Germline V gives CDR1 MNHEY, CDR2 SVGEGT. V gave up 7 bases and J gave up 1 base; unmatched junction bases: 13. The CDR3: CASIPGVASGRVQETQYF. The CDR3 DNA sequence: TGTGCCAGCATCCCAGGGGTTGCTAGCGGGAGGGTCCAAGAGACCCAGTACTTC.

The chain has TRBV28 and TRBJ2-1; TRBD2 agrees at 8 bases. CDR3 length: 18 residues. Germline V gene data show CDR1 as MDHEN and CDR2 as SYDVKM. The trim removed 7 bases at V and 0 bases at J, leaving 14 bases unmatched. DNA for the CDR3: TGTGCCAGCATGGGCTATGGGACTAGAGGGGCCTCCTACAATGAGCAGTTCTTC. It is translated as CASMGYGTRGASYNEQFF.

This chain uses TRBV29-1 with TRBJ2-3; the match to TRBD1 covers 9 bases. Germline V gives CDR1 SQVTM, CDR2 ANQGSEA. The CDR3 has 14 amino acids. V shed 3 bases, J shed 3 bases, and the junction held 4 bases outside the gene matches. The DNA of the CDR3 is TGCAGCGTTGACGGGACAGGGCGTACAGATACGCAGTATTTT. Its protein is CSVDGTGRTDTQYF.

This sequence joins TRBV5-6 and TRBJ2-5, with D possibly being TRBD1 (6 bases). Between the trimmed V and J ends, which lost 0 bases and 6 bases, there was a span of 9 bases. This CDR3 region has 13 residues. Germline CDR1 is SGHDT and CDR2 is YYEEEE. This chain's CDR3 is CASSLGQGKTQYF. The CDR3 nucleotides read TGTGCCAGCAGCTTGGGTCAGGGGAAGACCCAGTACTTC.

CDR3 loop: CATSRPGQGRAGELFF. DNA of the CDR3: TGTGCCACCAGCAGACCCGGACAGGGAAGGGCCGGGGAGCTGTTTTTT. The rearrangement links TRBV15 to TRBJ2-2; TRBD1 matches at 8 bases. CDR1 and CDR2 (germline): LNHNV, YYDKDF (reference sequence). The ends lost 2 bases at V and 6 bases at J; junction bases unmatched: 8. The CDR3 has 16 residues.

This clone came up a few times. The chain recombines TRBV28 with TRBJ2-3, with 7 bases lining up with TRBD2. This CDR3 is built from 15 residues. The ends lost 6 bases at V and 1 base at J; junction bases unmatched: 7. The germline V gene has CDR1 MDHEN and CDR2 SYDVKM. This chain's CDR3 is CASRVRAGGTDTQYF. The DNA for the CDR3 is TGTGCCAGCAGGGTAAGGGCGGGGGGCACAGATACGCAGTATTTT.

V is TRBV30 and J is TRBJ2-1; 8 nucleotides match TRBD2. The length of the CDR3 is 18 residues. Germline assignment: CDR1 GTSNPN and CDR2 SVGIG (reference sequence). Losses at the gene ends were 0 bases for V and 5 bases for J; bases not matched to a gene: 15. The CDR3 protein is CAWSVKLGASGRNNEQFF. The CDR3, as DNA: TGTGCCTGGAGTGTAAAATTGGGGGCTAGCGGGCGGAACAATGAGCAGTTCTTC. Supplemented by reference TRBV30 and TRBJ2-1, the full variable domain reads SQTIHQWPATLVQPVGSPLSLECTVEGTSNPNLYWYRQAAGRGLQLLFYSVGIGQISSEVPQNLSASRPQDRQFILSSKKLLLSDSGFYLCAWSVKLGASGRNNEQFFGPGTRLTVL.

The gene calls are TRBV4-3 and TRBJ2-1; D is ambiguous. V shed 0 bases and J shed 0 bases, with 12 bases lying between them. CDR1 and CDR2 from the germline V gene are LGHNA and YSLEER. This CDR3 has 17 amino acids. DNA for the CDR3: TGCGCCAGCAGCCAAGATTGGCGCGGCCCCTCCTACAATGAGCAGTTCTTC. As protein: CASSQDWRGPSYNEQFF.

This chain uses TRBV7-8 with TRBJ2-5; 11 bases are a match to TRBD2. This CDR3 spans 16 amino acids. CDR1 and CDR2 (germline): SGHVS, FQNEAQ. V was clipped by 6 bases and J by 5 bases; unmatched bases: 11. The CDR3 loop is CASRDLAGGSGETQYF. Here the CDR3 DNA reads TGTGCCAGCAGGGATCTAGCGGGAGGTTCAGGGGAGACCCAGTACTTC.

This clone has a single count. V gene TRBV4-1 combines with J gene TRBJ2-7; 11 bases line up with TRBD2. Germline CDR1 and CDR2: MGHRA and YSYEKL. The CDR3 is made up of 18 amino acids. Losses at the gene ends were 3 bases for V and 7 bases for J; bases not matched to a gene: 17. The CDR3 DNA follows: TGCGCCAGCAGCCAGGCCGGGACTAGCGGCTTCAGCCTGGGGGAGCAGTACTTC. Translation: CASSQAGTSGFSLGEQYF.

The V gene is TRBV24-1, the J gene TRBJ2-7; TRBD2 matches 10 bases. The CDR3 runs 15 residues. The V gene end was trimmed by 4 bases and the J gene end by 4 bases; junction bases not matched to a gene: 6. The germline CDR1 and CDR2 sequences are KGHDR and SFDVKD. The CDR3 bases are TGTGCCACCAGTGACGCTCTAGCGGGAGCTTACGAGCAGTACTTC. Residues: CATSDALAGAYEQYF.

The rearrangement links TRBV10-3 to TRBJ2-5; 8 bases agree with TRBD2. The CDR3 runs 15 residues. V lost 4 bases, J lost 5 bases, and 9 bases stayed unmatched. CDR1 ENHRY and CDR2 SYGVKD come from the germline V gene. CDR3 sequence (DNA): TGTGCCATCAGTGCCGGGAGGGCCCTCGGGGAGACCCAGTACTTC. It translates to CAISAGRALGETQYF.

The chain combines TRBV9 with TRBJ2-2; tentative D call: TRBD2 (6 bases). CDR1 and CDR2 from the germline V gene are SGDLS and YYNGEE. CDR3 length equals 15 residues. Trimming pared 3 bases from V and 6 bases from J, leaving 15 bases between. CDR3 sequence: CASSDPGGGAGELFF. The CDR3 nucleotides are TGTGCCAGCAGCGACCCCGGGGGAGGAGCCGGGGAGCTGTTTTTT.

This chain uses TRBV4-2 with TRBJ2-3, with 13 positions matching TRBD2. V was clipped by 2 bases and J by 1 base; unmatched bases: 9. The germline V gene encodes CDR1 LGHNA and CDR2 YNFKEQ. CDR3 length: 19 residues. CDR3 in amino acids: CASSQLRLAGGAGTDTQYF. The CDR3 DNA sequence: TGTGCCAGCAGCCAACTTCGACTAGCGGGAGGTGCCGGCACAGATACGCAGTATTTT.

This clone was counted at least ten times. The V and J genes are TRBV28 and TRBJ1-3; 7 bases map to TRBD1. The V gene end was trimmed by 4 bases and the J gene end by 0 bases; junction bases not matched to a gene: 6. The length of the CDR3 is 16 residues. Germline lookup yields CDR1 MDHEN and CDR2 SYDVKM. CDR3 sequence (DNA): TGTGCCAGCAGTTCGCCGGGACAGCGCTCTGGAAACACCATATATTTT. This translates into CASSSPGQRSGNTIYF.